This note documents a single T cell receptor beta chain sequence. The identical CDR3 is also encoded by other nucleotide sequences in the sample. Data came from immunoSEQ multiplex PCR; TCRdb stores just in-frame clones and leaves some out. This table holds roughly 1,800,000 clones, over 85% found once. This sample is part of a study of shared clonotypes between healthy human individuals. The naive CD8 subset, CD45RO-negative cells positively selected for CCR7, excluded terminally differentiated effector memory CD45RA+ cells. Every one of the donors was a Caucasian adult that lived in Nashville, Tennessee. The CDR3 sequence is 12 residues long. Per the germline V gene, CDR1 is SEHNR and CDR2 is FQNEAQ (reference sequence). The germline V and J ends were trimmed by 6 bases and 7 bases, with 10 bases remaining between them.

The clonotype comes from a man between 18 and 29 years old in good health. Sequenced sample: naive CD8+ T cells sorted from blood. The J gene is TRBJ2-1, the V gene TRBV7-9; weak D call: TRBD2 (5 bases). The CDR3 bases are TGTGCCAGCAGTTTGGAGGATAATGAGCAGTTCTTC. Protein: CASSLEDNEQFF.